Below, 29 T cell receptor beta chains from the same sample are listed, as sequenced in a study of blood T cell repertoires in COVID-19 (TCRdb year 2020). The library came from the immunoSEQ multiplex PCR assay. The table was pulled from immuneACCESS by TCRdb, which kept in-frame rearrangements only. Such tables lose some clones; where checked, under half of the loss comes from unresolved V genes, and the rest has no known cause. The sample table records about 150,000 clones; about 90% of these occur just once. The ten largest clones represent about 3% of the sample. The sample taken for sequencing was peripheral blood. These receptors were obtained from a man aged 60 to 75 with acute or convalescent COVID-19.

V is TRBV18 and J is TRBJ1-3; D not resolved. Between the trimmed V and J ends, which lost 3 bases and 0 bases, there was a span of 12 bases. This CDR3 is built from 16 residues. Germline loops: CDR1 KGHSH, CDR2 LQKENI. The CDR3 loop is CASSPRLDVSGNTIYF. CDR3 sequence (DNA): TGTGCCAGCTCACCCCGTCTAGATGTCTCTGGAAACACCATATATTTT.

The chain uses TRBV7-8 and TRBJ1-5; no definite D call. This CDR3 has 15 amino acids. The germline CDR1 and CDR2 sequences are SGHVS and FQNEAQ. Trimming pared 5 bases from V and 0 bases from J, leaving 11 bases between. The CDR3 is CASSPRDYSNQPQHF. CDR3 sequence (DNA): TGTGCCAGCAGCCCTCGAGACTATAGCAATCAGCCCCAGCATTTT.

The rearrangement uses TRBV2 and TRBJ2-7; TRBD1 might be the D (5 bases). Germline lookup yields CDR1 SNHLY and CDR2 FYNNEI. CDR3 length equals 14 residues. V dropped 3 bases and J dropped 0 bases, with 9 bases sitting between them. CDR3 sequence (DNA): TGTGCCAGCAGTGAGCAGGGTGGCTCCTACGAGCAGTACTTC. Amino acid sequence: CASSEQGGSYEQYF.

Here the CDR3 reads CASSLRSDRPQETQYF. The CDR3 DNA reads TGTGCCAGCAGCTTAAGGTCCGACAGACCTCAAGAGACCCAGTACTTC. The chain links TRBV7-6 to TRBJ2-5; TRBD1 might be the D (5 bases). Germline lookup yields CDR1 SGHVS and CDR2 FNYEAQ. The CDR3 length is 16 residues. Trimming removed 2 bases from V and 2 bases from J, with 15 bases in between.

The V call is TRBV10-3, the J call TRBJ1-1, with D uncertain. The CDR3 is made up of 13 amino acids. CDR1 is ENHRY and CDR2 is SYGVKD in the germline V gene. Trimming took off 5 bases at V and 2 bases at J, with 9 bases between the two ends. The CDR3 DNA reads TGTGCCATCAGTCGTGGCAGTAACACTGAAGCTTTCTTT. Translated, it gives CAISRGSNTEAFF.

The rearrangement joins TRBV4-2 to TRBJ1-5; TRBD1 agrees at 12 bases. This CDR3 contains 18 residues. The germline V gene has CDR1 LGHNA and CDR2 YNFKEQ. J gave up 9 bases and V 1 base, and 13 bases lay outside the gene matches. Here the CDR3 DNA reads TGTGCCAGCAGCCAAGGTACTCTGGGACAGGGGGCAAAGCGGCCCCAGCATTTT. This codes for CASSQGTLGQGAKRPQHF.

The chain employs TRBV6-5 and TRBJ2-7, with no clear D. V was cut by 2 bases and J by 7 bases, with 12 bases left in between. Germline-derived CDR1 and CDR2 are MNHEY and SVGAGI. CDR3 size: 13 residues. The CDR3 loop is CASSYDPVREQYF. CDR3 nucleotides: TGTGCCAGCAGTTACGATCCCGTGCGAGAGCAGTACTTC.

The chain couples TRBV10-3 to TRBJ1-1, with 7 bases matching TRBD1. CDR1 is ENHRY and CDR2 is SYGVKD in the germline V gene. The CDR3 consists of 14 residues. V lost 10 bases and J lost 0; bases outside the gene matches: 8. The CDR3 DNA reads TGTGCCACCACCCAGGGGGTGGTGAACACTGAAGCTTTCTTT. Translating gives CATTQGVVNTEAFF.

The chain uses TRBV11-3 and TRBJ2-2; 9 nucleotides align to TRBD1. The CDR3 runs 15 residues. The J segment lost 6 bases and the V segment lost 4 bases, leaving 6 bases of the junction unmatched. Germline CDR1 and CDR2: SGHNT and YENEEA. The CDR3 nucleotides are TGTGCCAGCAGCTCAGGACAGGGGACGGCCGGGGAGCTGTTTTTT. Amino acids: CASSSGQGTAGELFF.

DNA of the CDR3: TGTGCCAGTAGTATACAACATACTAGCAATCAGCCCCAGCATTTT. This gives the protein CASSIQHTSNQPQHF. The chain combines TRBV19 with TRBJ1-5, with unresolved D. The CDR3 length is 15 residues. Trimming shortened V by 2 bases and J by 0 bases, and 8 bases separated the two germline ends. Germline V gene data show CDR1 as LNHDA and CDR2 as SQIVND (reference sequence). Full variable domain (missing parts from reference TRBV19 and TRBJ1-5): DGGITQSPKYLFRKEGQNVTLSCEQNLNHDAMYWYRQDPGQGLRLIYYSQIVNDFQKGDIAEGYSVSREKKESFPLTVTSAQKNPTAFYLCASSIQHTSNQPQHFGDGTRLSIL.

The CDR3 bases are TGCGCCAGCAAGGGGACAGGGGACTATGGCTACACCTTC. Encoded protein: CASKGTGDYGYTF. This chain connects TRBV5-1 to TRBJ1-2; 10 bases map to TRBD1. This CDR3 has 13 residues. Losses at the gene ends were 6 bases for V and 3 bases for J; bases not matched to a gene: 2. Germline-derived CDR1 and CDR2 are SGHRS and YFSETQ.

A few counts support this clone. V and J are TRBV19 and TRBJ1-5, with 8 bases fitting TRBD1. The CDR3 runs 14 residues. The ends lost 6 bases at V and 8 bases at J; junction bases unmatched: 9. CDR1 LNHDA and CDR2 SQIVND come from the germline V gene (reference sequence). The chain's CDR3 is CASRWTGNREPQHF. The CDR3 nucleotides read TGTGCCAGTAGGTGGACAGGGAATAGGGAGCCCCAGCATTTT.

The chain links TRBV6-4 to TRBJ1-1; a weak D match, TRBD1 (5 bases). The V gene lost 4 bases and the J gene lost 2 bases, with 14 bases spanning the gap. Germline loops: CDR1 MRHNA, CDR2 SNTAGT. The CDR3 totals 15 residues. CDR3 nucleotides: TGTGCCAGCAGTGCTACCGGGGGATTAAACACTGAAGCTTTCTTT. Protein: CASSATGGLNTEAFF.

CDR3 coding DNA: TGTGCCAGCAGCGTTTCTGGGCTCACCGGGGAGCTGTTTTTT. This codes for CASSVSGLTGELFF. The rearrangement joins TRBV9 to TRBJ2-2; no reliable D call. Germline lookup yields CDR1 SGDLS and CDR2 YYNGEE. The ends were cut back, 2 bases at V and 4 bases at J, with 9 bases in the middle. The CDR3 covers 14 residues.

J is TRBJ1-2 and V is TRBV6-6, with 7 bases matching TRBD1. The trim removed 9 bases at V and 4 bases at J, leaving 11 bases unmatched. The CDR3 contains 14 residues. Looked up from germline, CDR1 is MNHNY and CDR2 is SVGAGI (reference sequence). The CDR3 nucleotides read TGTGCCAGTAAGGGGGCAGGGCCTGGCTATGGCTACACCTTC. Its translation: CASKGAGPGYGYTF.

The rearrangement joins TRBV4-1 to TRBJ1-5; tentatively, D is TRBD1 (6 bases). The CDR3 has 21 amino acids. Germline lookup yields CDR1 MGHRA and CDR2 YSYEKL. V was pared by 3 bases and J by 6 bases, with 33 bases between. The CDR3 is CASSHRWVNREGRVLSQPQHF. The CDR3 DNA is TGCGCCAGCAGCCACAGATGGGTGAACAGGGAGGGACGAGTTTTGAGTCAGCCCCAGCATTTT.

The chain couples TRBV6-6 to TRBJ1-2; TRBD1 aligns across 7 bases. This CDR3 spans 13 amino acids. V shed 7 bases and J 7 bases; nucleotides not matched to a gene: 9. Germline CDR1 is MNHNY and CDR2 is SVGAGI (reference sequence). In DNA, the CDR3 is TGTGCCAGCAATAATAGGGGGCCTGGTGGCTACACCTTC. Translated: CASNNRGPGGYTF.

V usage is TRBV7-2 and J usage is TRBJ2-5, with D uncertain. V was cut by 4 bases and J by 1 base, with 13 bases left in between. This CDR3 region has 15 residues. Per germline, CDR1 SGHTA and CDR2 FQGNSA. The CDR3 sequence: CASSYKPPGQETQYF. The CDR3 DNA is TGTGCCAGCAGCTACAAACCTCCGGGCCAAGAGACCCAGTACTTC.

The chain employs TRBV6-5 and TRBJ2-3; D is perhaps TRBD2 (6 bases). V lost 8 bases and J lost 1, with 10 bases in between. This CDR3 comprises 13 residues. Per the germline V gene, CDR1 is MNHEY and CDR2 is SVGAGI. CDR3 nucleotides: TGTGCCAGCCACCCGGGGGGCACAGATACGCAGTATTTT. This translates into CASHPGGTDTQYF.

The V call is TRBV24-1, the J call TRBJ1-1; 7 bases align to TRBD1. Unmatched junction bases numbered 4, after V lost 0 bases and J lost 1 base. Germline V CDR1 and CDR2: KGHDR, SFDVKD. The CDR3 has 16 amino acids. The CDR3 here is CATSDLRDRENTEAFF. The CDR3 nucleotides read TGTGCCACCAGTGATTTGAGAGACAGGGAGAACACTGAAGCTTTCTTT.

The genes are TRBV7-2 and TRBJ1-5; 11 nucleotides agree with TRBD1. Looked up from germline, CDR1 is SGHTA and CDR2 is FQGNSA. The CDR3 loop spans 16 amino acids. Losses at the gene ends were 6 bases for V and 7 bases for J; bases not matched to a gene: 11. The CDR3 here is CASRRTGGASYQPQHF. The CDR3 nucleotides are TGTGCCAGCAGACGGACAGGGGGCGCGTCTTACCAGCCCCAGCATTTT.

This sequence joins TRBV7-2 and TRBJ1-5, with TRBD1 as a possible D gene (6 bases). V lost 3 bases, J lost 4 bases, and 19 bases lay in between. Per the germline V gene, CDR1 is SGHTA and CDR2 is FQGNSA. The CDR3 contains 17 residues. In nucleotides, the CDR3 is TGTGCCAGCAGCTTGGCCCCCCAGGGGCGGAAAAATCAGCCCCAGCATTTT. It yields the protein CASSLAPQGRKNQPQHF.

The chain combines TRBV6-5 with TRBJ1-2, with 8 bases aligning to TRBD1. V dropped 6 bases and J dropped 6; count of bases not matched to a gene: 6. The CDR3 sequence is 13 residues long. Germline CDR1 and CDR2: MNHEY and SVGAGI. The CDR3 nucleotides read TGTGCCAGCAGCAAGACAGGGGACCATGGCTACACCTTC. It specifies CASSKTGDHGYTF.

The V gene is TRBV4-2, the J gene TRBJ1-2; the match to TRBD1 covers 10 bases. Germline CDR1 is LGHNA and CDR2 is YNFKEQ. J gave up 8 bases and V 4 bases, and 13 bases lay outside the gene matches. This CDR3 is 16 amino acids long. For the CDR3, the DNA is TGTGCCAGCAGCCGGAACCCCGGACAGGGGGTGGGCGGCTACACCTTC. It translates to CASSRNPGQGVGGYTF.

This chain uses TRBV19 with TRBJ2-7, with 9 bases aligning to TRBD1. Looked up from germline, CDR1 is LNHDA and CDR2 is SQIVND (reference sequence). The ends lost 6 bases at V and 2 bases at J; junction bases unmatched: 5. The CDR3 length is 14 residues. CDR3 sequence reads: CASRKGTGPYEQYF. CDR3 nucleotides: TGTGCCAGTAGGAAAGGGACAGGGCCCTACGAGCAGTACTTC.

This clone has more than one count but fewer than ten. An end of the junction does not agree with germline; a read error may underlie this. CDR3: CASSLGEVTEAFF. The CDR3 DNA reads as TGTGCCAGCAGTTTAGGGGAGGTCACTGAAGCTTTCTTT. The chain couples TRBV7-8 to TRBJ1-1; TRBD1 might be the D (5 bases). In germline, CDR1 is SGHVS, CDR2 FQNEAQ. The CDR3 is made up of 13 amino acids. Variable domain in full (rest from reference TRBV7-8 and TRBJ1-1): GAGVSQSPRYKVAKRGQDVALRCDPISGHVSLFWYQQALGQGPEFLTYFQNEAQLDKSGLPSDRFFAERPEGSVSTLKIQRTQQEDSAVYLCASSLGEVTEAFFGQGTRLTVV.

About this clone: This sample includes further DNA sequences coding for the same CDR3. The chain has TRBV12-5 and TRBJ1-6, with 7 bases aligning to TRBD1. With V trimmed by 3 bases and J by 7 bases, 3 bases remained unmatched. CDR3 length: 14 amino acids. Germline V gives CDR1 LGHNT, CDR2 FRNRAP. The CDR3 loop is CASGLGQANSPLHF. CDR3 nucleotide sequence: TGTGCTAGTGGTTTAGGACAGGCCAATTCACCCCTCCACTTT. The full variable domain, rest sourced from reference TRBV12-5 and TRBJ1-6, is DARVTQTPRHKVTEMGQEVTMRCQPILGHNTVFWYRQTMMQGLELLAYFRNRAPLDDSGMPKDRFSAEMPDATLATLKIQPSEPRDSAVYFCASGLGQANSPLHFGNGTRLTVT.

The chain is built from TRBV6-1 and TRBJ1-4; D gene uncertain. The CDR3 has 16 amino acids. V was cut by 2 bases and J by 6 bases, with 16 bases left in between. Germline V lookup: CDR1 MNHNS, CDR2 SASEGT. The CDR3 is CASSEIRGVKDEKLFF. CDR3 DNA: TGTGCCAGCAGTGAAATACGCGGGGTTAAGGATGAAAAACTGTTTTTT.

The chain recombines TRBV2 with TRBJ1-5; a possible D gene is TRBD1 (5 bases). The CDR3 is 16 amino acids. Germline assignment: CDR1 SNHLY and CDR2 FYNNEI. The CDR3 region is CASGGVGLQGNQPQHF. In DNA form, the CDR3 reads TGTGCTTCCGGCGGCGTGGGGTTACAGGGCAATCAGCCCCAGCATTTT.